These 8 T cell receptor beta chains were all obtained from the same sample, sequenced in a study of shared clonotypes between healthy human individuals. The naive CD8 population came from CD45RO-negative cells selected for CCR7, without terminally differentiated effector memory CD45RA+ cells. The protocol was immunoSEQ multiplex PCR, while the TCRdb copy is restricted to in-frame clones and leaves out a portion. The data hold roughly 2,000,000 clones, with 90% to 95% observed a single time. Sample: naive CD8+ T cells from PBMCs. The receptors shown here come from a young man in good health. Some clones in this sample may be carry-over from other donors' samples.

The V call is TRBV7-8, the J call TRBJ2-7; 9 nucleotides match TRBD1. The CDR3 is 13 amino acids. Germline assignment: CDR1 SGHVS and CDR2 FQNEAQ. V trimming: 5 bases; J trimming: 6 bases; junction bases outside the gene matches: 5. The CDR3 spells CASSMGQGVEQYF. DNA of the CDR3: TGTGCCAGCAGCATGGGACAGGGCGTCGAGCAGTACTTC.

This chain's CDR3 is CASAGGRGFTYEQYF. DNA for the CDR3: TGTGCCAGCGCCGGAGGCAGGGGGTTTACCTACGAGCAGTACTTC. V and J are TRBV27 and TRBJ2-7; 7 bases are a match to TRBD1. The CDR3 length is 15 residues. The junction had 12 bases not matched to a gene; V was cut back by 8 bases and J by 2 bases. CDR1 and CDR2 (germline): MNHEY, SMNVEV (reference sequence).

This chain uses TRBV7-2 with TRBJ2-7; D is possibly TRBD2 (5 bases). The V gene's germline CDR1 is SGHTA and CDR2 FQGNSA. The CDR3 sequence is 14 residues long. V dropped 1 base and J dropped 2 bases, with 9 bases sitting between them. The CDR3, as DNA: TGTGCCAGCAGCTTAGTACTAGTAGCCTACGAGCAGTACTTC. It codes for CASSLVLVAYEQYF.

The J gene is TRBJ1-4, the V gene TRBV13; D unclear. Germline CDR1 reads PRHDT; CDR2 reads FYEKMQ (reference sequence). The CDR3 extends over 14 amino acids. The germline V and J ends were trimmed by 3 bases and 4 bases, with 9 bases remaining between them. The CDR3 spells CASSFGNGNEKLFF. CDR3 bases: TGTGCCAGCAGCTTCGGGAATGGTAATGAAAAACTGTTTTTT. The whole variable domain, filled in from reference TRBV13 and TRBJ1-4, reads AAGVIQSPRHLIKEKRETATLKCYPIPRHDTVYWYQQGPGQDPQFLISFYEKMQSDKGSIPDRFSAQQFSDYHSELNMSSLELGDSALYFCASSFGNGNEKLFFGSGTQLSVL.

Points on this clone: The sample has other DNA sequences that encode this CDR3 too. The V call is TRBV27, the J call TRBJ2-3, with 7 bases that match TRBD2. Germline V gene lookup returns CDR1 MNHEY and CDR2 SMNVEV (reference sequence). The CDR3 is 15 amino acids. The V and J ends lost 3 bases and 1 base, in that order; junction bases with no gene match: 4. CDR3 sequence (DNA): TGTGCCAGCAGTTTCTTCGCGGGAGGCACAGATACGCAGTATTTT. Translating gives CASSFFAGGTDTQYF.

V and J are TRBV4-2 and TRBJ2-1; maybe TRBD2 (5 bases). Germline V gives CDR1 LGHNA, CDR2 YNFKEQ. This CDR3 has 13 residues. The V end was cut by 1 base, the J end by 10 bases, with 11 bases between. The chain's CDR3 is CASSQGAGREQFF. As DNA, the CDR3 is TGTGCCAGCAGCCAAGGCGCGGGTCGCGAGCAGTTCTTC.

V gene TRBV27 combines with J gene TRBJ1-1; TRBD1 might be the D (5 bases). Germline CDR1 reads MNHEY; CDR2 reads SMNVEV (reference sequence). V was cut by 5 bases and J by 4 bases, with 35 bases left in between. The CDR3 runs to 21 residues. The CDR3 nucleotides are TGTGCCAGCAGTCCCCGACATATTAAGGCTTCGGCAGGGTGGGTCAGCACTGAAGCTTTCTTT. Its translation: CASSPRHIKASAGWVSTEAFF.

The CDR3 region is CASSYTGPTPVEQYF. The CDR3 DNA reads TGTGCCAGCAGTTATACGGGACCGACCCCTGTCGAGCAGTACTTC. The J gene is TRBJ2-7, the V gene TRBV6-6, with D tentatively TRBD1 or TRBD2 (5 bases each). Germline CDR1 MNHNY, CDR2 SVGAGI (reference sequence). The CDR3 is 15 residues long. V was cut by 3 bases and J by 6 bases, with 18 bases left in between.